Described below is a single T cell receptor beta chain sequence and its context. The record originates from a study of blood T cell repertoires in COVID-19. Study in general: Italy, Spain and the United States were the sources of the convalescent and acute COVID-19 samples. In each case, the material was cDNA or gDNA derived from T cells, B-cell-depleted T cells, or PBMCs.

In the study's own analysis: Estimated nucleated cell counts came from reference gene primer amplification. Using immunoSEQ multiplex PCR, the repertoire was profiled, and TCRdb retains in-frame clones only, with some absent. The V and J calls and clone size were taken over from that table, and D and trimming were inferred from the DNA. This repertoire shows more than 75,000 clones, roughly 84% found once; its top ten account for around 13%. Germline-derived CDR1 and CDR2 are SNHLY and FYNNEI. The V end lost 3 bases, the J end lost 5 bases, and 14 bases lay between the germline ends. The CDR3 is 16 residues long.

Sample: peripheral blood. The chain employs TRBV2 and TRBJ1-6, with D perhaps TRBD1 (5 bases). The receptor was derived from a woman aged 70-85 years with acute or convalescent COVID-19. In nucleotides, the CDR3 is TGTGCCAGCAGTGAGCAGGGCCCCCTTAATAATTCACCCCTCCACTTT. It specifies CASSEQGPLNNSPLHF. Drawing the rest from reference TRBV2 and TRBJ1-6, the complete variable domain is EPEVTQTPSHQVTQMGQEVILRCVPISNHLYFYWYRQILGQKVEFLVSFYNNEISEKSEIFDDQFSVERPDGSNFTLKIRSTKLEDSAMYFCASSEQGPLNNSPLHFGNGTRLTVT.